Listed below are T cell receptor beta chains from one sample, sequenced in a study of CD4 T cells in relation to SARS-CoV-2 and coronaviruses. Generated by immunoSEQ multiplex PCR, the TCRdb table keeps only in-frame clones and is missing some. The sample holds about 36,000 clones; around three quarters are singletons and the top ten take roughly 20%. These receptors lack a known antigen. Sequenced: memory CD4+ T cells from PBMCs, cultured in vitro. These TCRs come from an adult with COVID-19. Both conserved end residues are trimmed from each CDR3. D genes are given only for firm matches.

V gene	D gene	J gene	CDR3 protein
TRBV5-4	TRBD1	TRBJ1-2	ASSGKQGANYGYT
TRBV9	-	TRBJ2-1	ASSVDGPPLIYNNEQF
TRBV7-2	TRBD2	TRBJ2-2	ASSYGLATGELF
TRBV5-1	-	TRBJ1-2	ASSLTEGGPTYGYT
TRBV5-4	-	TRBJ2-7	ASSLPVGEQY
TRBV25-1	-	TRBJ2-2	ASIPLRSGDTGELF
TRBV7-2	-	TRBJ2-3	ASSSLPGSSRTTDTQY
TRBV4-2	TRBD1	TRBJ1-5	ASSQDWTGSQPQH
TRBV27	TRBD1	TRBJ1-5	ASSLQGVNQPQH
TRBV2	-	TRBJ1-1	ASSVATEAF
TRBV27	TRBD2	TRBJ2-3	ASSPRTSPDTQY
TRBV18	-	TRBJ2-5	ASSSGLQETQY
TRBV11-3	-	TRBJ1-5	ASSLGNRDSNQPQH
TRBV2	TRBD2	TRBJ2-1	ASNPTSGSYNEQF
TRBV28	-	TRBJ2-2	ASSSRGGTGELF
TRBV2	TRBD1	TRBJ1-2	ASSLQGTLGGYT
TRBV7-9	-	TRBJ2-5	ASSLEPGLSGGETQY
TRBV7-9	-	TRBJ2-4	ASSLGGTKNIQY
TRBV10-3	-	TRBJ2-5	AISDRQETQY
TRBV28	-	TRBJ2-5	ASSLSRAQETQY
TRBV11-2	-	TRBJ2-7	ASSTPAGRYEQY
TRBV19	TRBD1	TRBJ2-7	ASSTRTGGSYEQY
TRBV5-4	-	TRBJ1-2	ASSLGGEDT
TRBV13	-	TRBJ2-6	ASSWAARGAGANVLT
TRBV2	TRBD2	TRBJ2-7	ASSFGLAGGSYEQY
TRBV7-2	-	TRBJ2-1	ASSLVSGGGGVQF
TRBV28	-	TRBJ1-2	VSSFGGDGYT
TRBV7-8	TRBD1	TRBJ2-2	ASSLARQGQTGELF
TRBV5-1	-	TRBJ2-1	ATQGLAALRDEQF
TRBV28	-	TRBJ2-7	ASSSPIQQGSSTYEQY
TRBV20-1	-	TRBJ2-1	SATRTNEQF
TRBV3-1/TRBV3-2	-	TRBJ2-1	ASSQVRNEQF
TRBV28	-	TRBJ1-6	ASSLVFRRDSPLH
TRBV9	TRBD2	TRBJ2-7	ASSVVASGYEQY
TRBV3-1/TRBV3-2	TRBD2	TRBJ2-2	ASRTGLAGGELF
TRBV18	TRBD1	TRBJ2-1	ASSPGQQNNEQF
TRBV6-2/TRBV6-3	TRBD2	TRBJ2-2	ASSPQDGRASAGELF
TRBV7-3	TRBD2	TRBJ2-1	ASSLNAGVGNEQF
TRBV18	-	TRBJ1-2	ASSPPTALGLGYT
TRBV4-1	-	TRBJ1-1	ASSQDPPQGIAEAF
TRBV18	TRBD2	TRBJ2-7	ASSPRYSGSSYEQY
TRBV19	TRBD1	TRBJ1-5	ASSIEGQANQPQH
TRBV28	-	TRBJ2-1	ASSGDWPDEQF